These 11 T cell receptor beta chains were all obtained from the same sample, sequenced in a study of shared clonotypes between healthy human individuals. Sequenced by immunoSEQ multiplex PCR; TCRdb stores in-frame clones only, minus some. Among approximately 460,000 clones, around 77% were seen once, and the ten largest hold 12%. Sequenced material: PBMCs. The receptor source for this set is a woman in her forties in good health. Some clones in this sample may be carry-over from other donors' samples.

Regarding this clone: A far larger clone differs by one base, so this is likely a read error. The chain carries TRBV28 and TRBJ2-7, with a tentative D call TRBD1 (5 bases). CDR3 length equals 13 residues. Germline V gives CDR1 MDHEN, CDR2 SYDVKM. CDR3 residues: CASSSRQWYGQYF. The CDR3, as DNA: TGTGCCAGCAGTTCACGACAGTGGTACGGGCAGTACTTC.

V and J are TRBV4-2 and TRBJ2-5, with D perhaps matching TRBD1 or TRBD2 (5 bases each). The germline V gene encodes CDR1 LGHNA and CDR2 YNFKEQ. The CDR3 loop spans 14 amino acids. V was pared by 0 bases and J by 7 bases, with 12 bases between. The CDR3 DNA sequence: TGTGCCAGCAGCCAAGACCAGGGACCCGGGACCCAGTACTTC. Translated: CASSQDQGPGTQYF.

The V gene is TRBV5-1, the J gene TRBJ1-1; D remains unclear. Trimming cost V 0 bases and J 6 bases, with 6 bases left between them. The CDR3 contains 12 residues. Germline V lookup: CDR1 SGHRS, CDR2 YFSETQ. For the CDR3, the DNA is TGCGCCAGCAGCTTGGAGGGTCCTGAAGCTTTCTTT. Its protein is CASSLEGPEAFF.

CDR3 region: CASSPGGANNQPQHF. The CDR3 DNA reads as TGTGCCAGCTCACCAGGGGGCGCGAACAATCAGCCCCAGCATTTT. The chain links TRBV18 to TRBJ1-5, with D tentatively TRBD1 (6 bases). CDR1 KGHSH and CDR2 LQKENI come from the germline V gene. V shed 2 bases and J shed 3 bases, with 11 bases lying between them. This CDR3 region has 15 residues.

The V call is TRBV4-2, the J call TRBJ2-1, with D unresolved. The V gene's germline CDR1 is LGHNA and CDR2 YNFKEQ. Between the trimmed V and J ends, which lost 3 bases and 7 bases, there was a span of 10 bases. The CDR3 sequence is 13 residues long. The CDR3 spells CASSQPLQNEQFF. The CDR3 region has the DNA TGTGCCAGCAGCCAGCCGCTGCAAAATGAGCAGTTCTTC.

V is TRBV6-6 and J is TRBJ1-5; no clear D. The CDR3 extends over 15 amino acids. CDR1 and CDR2 from the germline V gene are MNHNY and SVGAGI (reference sequence). Trimming pared 8 bases from V and 4 bases from J, leaving 18 bases between. This chain's CDR3 is CASRRGGGPNQPQHF. The CDR3, as DNA: TGTGCCAGCCGTCGAGGCGGAGGCCCAAATCAGCCCCAGCATTTT.

This clone occurred many times. The rearrangement links TRBV7-9 to TRBJ1-4; D is unresolved. Deletions cut 3 bases from V and 0 bases from J, with 5 bases between. The CDR3 has 14 residues. Per the germline V gene, CDR1 is SEHNR and CDR2 is FQNEAQ (reference sequence). The DNA of the CDR3 is TGTGCCAGCAGCTTGACCTCAACTAATGAAAAACTGTTTTTT. Encoded protein: CASSLTSTNEKLFF.

This clone appeared a single time. Only one base separates this from a far larger clonotype, so it likely reflects a read error. V is TRBV18 and J is TRBJ2-7; 9 positions match TRBD2. The germline gives CDR1 KGHSH, CDR2 LQKENI. V shed 1 base and J 0 bases; nucleotides not matched to a gene: 10. The CDR3 consists of 18 residues. This CDR3 is CASSPRGLAGRNSYEQYF. In nucleotides, the CDR3 is TGTGCCAGCTCACCACGTGGGCTAGCGGGAAGGAACTCCTACGAGCAGTACTTC.

The chain links TRBV27 to TRBJ1-1; no clear D. CDR3 length: 10 residues. Germline assignment: CDR1 MNHEY and CDR2 SMNVEV (reference sequence). V was trimmed by 8 bases and J by 4 bases, leaving 5 bases between them. The CDR3 DNA reads as TGTGCCAGCGGGAGCACTGAAGCTTTCTTT. Translated, it gives CASGSTEAFF.

This clone was picked up one time. One base away lies a much larger clone, so this may be a sequencing read error. The chain links TRBV5-1 to TRBJ2-2, with TRBD1 matching 7 bases. Germline CDR1 SGHRS, CDR2 YFSETQ. The CDR3 runs to 16 residues. The DNA for the CDR3 is TGCGCCAGCGGCTTGTCGGCAGGGGGGAACACCGGGGAGCTGTTTTTT. It is translated as CASGLSAGGNTGELFF.

The CDR3: CASTARGLADTQYF. The CDR3 DNA follows: TGTGCCAGCACGGCCCGAGGGTTGGCAGATACGCAGTATTTT. The chain has TRBV5-8 and TRBJ2-3; a weak D match, TRBD2 (5 bases). The germline gives CDR1 SGHTS, CDR2 YDEGEE. V was pared by 6 bases and J by 4 bases, with 15 bases between. The CDR3 is 14 residues long.